These T cell receptor beta chains were read from a single sample in a study of T cell responses to AZD1222 COVID-19 vaccine. Clones were read by immunoSEQ multiplex PCR, and TCRdb kept only the in-frame ones, dropping some. Counted here are around 200,000 clones, 94% occurring once; the ten biggest clones make up 1.5% to 2%. The sequences come from peripheral blood, collected 28 days after the second AZD1222 dose. The receptors shown here come from an adult who received the AZD1222 COVID-19 vaccine. Both conserved end residues are part of each CDR3. The order of the fields is V gene, D gene, clone size, J gene, CDR3 length, CDR3 protein, CDR3 DNA. D genes are given only for firm matches. Where a row states a size, it is once, few, many or the class of an expanded clone; other rows omit it.

TRBV28	TRBD1	-	TRBJ2-7	13	CASSLGQGNEQYF	TGTGCCAGCAGCCTGGGACAGGGCAACGAGCAGTACTTC
TRBV6-1	TRBD1	-	TRBJ1-2	13	CASSEDRVDGYTF	TGTGCCAGCAGTGAGGACAGGGTCGATGGCTACACCTTC
TRBV7-9	-	-	TRBJ2-5	13	CASSPPLRETQYF	TGTGCCAGCAGCCCACCTTTGAGAGAGACCCAGTACTTC
TRBV27	-	-	TRBJ1-4	14	CASSSSLRSGKLFF	TGTGCCAGCAGTTCCTCTCTCCGGTCGGGAAAACTGTTTTTT
TRBV5-5	TRBD2	-	TRBJ2-1	17	CASISKMGREAYNEQFF	TGTGCCAGCATTAGTAAAATGGGGCGGGAGGCCTACAATGAGCAGTTCTTC
TRBV30	TRBD2	-	TRBJ2-1	15	CAWSAIAGIYNEQFF	TGTGCCTGGAGTGCAATAGCGGGGATATACAATGAGCAGTTCTTC
TRBV5-1	TRBD1	once	TRBJ1-1	14	CASSFSQGATEAFF	TGCGCCAGCAGCTTCAGCCAGGGGGCCACTGAAGCTTTCTTT
TRBV7-2	-	-	TRBJ2-3	15	CASSLVGSGTDTQYF	TGTGCCAGCAGCTTAGTCGGGTCCGGGACAGATACGCAGTATTTT
TRBV3-1/TRBV3-2	TRBD2	-	TRBJ2-1	17	CASRGSGLAEFYNEQFF	TGTGCCAGCAGGGGCAGCGGCCTAGCGGAATTTTACAATGAGCAGTTCTTC
TRBV4-3	TRBD2	-	TRBJ2-7	13	CASSQEAGLEQYF	TGCGCCAGCAGCCAAGAAGCGGGACTCGAGCAGTACTTC